This is a list of T cell receptor beta chains from one sample in a study of T cells in Graves' hyperthyroidism and ophthalmopathy. TCRdb reanalysed the multiplex PCR reads using MiXCR and keeps one entry per CDR3 protein. The sample includes over 500,000 distinct CDR3 sequences, about 15% seen only once; the top ten take 15% to 20%. What was sequenced was blood. All receptors come from a woman younger than 35 with Graves' ophthalmopathy. Each CDR3 is given with its conserved first and last residue. D genes are given only for firm matches. Size is omitted from some rows. Given values are once, few, many or a class for expanded clones.

CDR3	DNA	size	V	D	J
CASSLDGRPNEKLFF	TGTGCCAGCAGCTTAGACGGACGCCCTAATGAAAAACTGTTTTTT	few	TRBV7-3	-	TRBJ1-4
CASSLGGGSYNSPLHF	TGCGCCAGCAGCTTGGGGGGAGGCTCCTATAATTCACCCCTCCACTTT	-	TRBV5-1	-	TRBJ1-6
CASSLDGAGVHEQFF	TGCGCCAGCAGCTTGGATGGCGCGGGAGTACATGAGCAGTTCTTC	-	TRBV5-1	TRBD2	TRBJ2-1
CASSLAPKGVNEQFF	TGTGCCAGCAGCTTAGCACCAAAGGGGGTAAATGAGCAGTTCTTC	many	TRBV11-2	-	TRBJ2-1
CASMPQGAYNEQFF	TGTGCCAGCATGCCCCAGGGGGCCTACAATGAGCAGTTCTTC	-	TRBV25-1	TRBD1	TRBJ2-1
CASSRRETEAFF	TGTGCCAGCAGCCGGAGGGAGACTGAAGCTTTCTTT	-	TRBV6-1	-	TRBJ1-1
CSASPPWGEKLFF	TGCAGTGCTAGTCCTCCATGGGGTGAAAAACTGTTTTTT	few	TRBV20-1	-	TRBJ1-4
CASSPKQGIAGNTIYF	TGTGCCAGCTCGCCTAAACAGGGGATCGCTGGAAACACCATATATTTT	few	TRBV18	TRBD1	TRBJ1-3
CASGGSPAGNNEQYF	TGTGCCAGCGGTGGTTCTCCAGCGGGGAACAATGAGCAGTACTTC	once	TRBV7-2	TRBD2	TRBJ2-7
CASSLARGSISYNEQFF	TGTGCCAGCAGCTTAGCACGGGGCTCCATTTCCTACAATGAGCAGTTCTTC	many	TRBV7-9	-	TRBJ2-1
CASSQQGDPPQHF	TGTGCCAGCAGCCAACAGGGCGATCCGCCCCAGCATTTT	many	TRBV2	-	TRBJ1-5
CASSTQITDLPPFYEQYF	TGTGCCAGCAGCACCCAAATTACGGACCTTCCCCCCTTCTACGAGCAGTACTTC	-	TRBV6-2/TRBV6-3	-	TRBJ2-7
CASSLRVDGYEQYF	TGTGCCAGCAGTTTAAGGGTTGATGGCTACGAGCAGTACTTC	-	TRBV12-3/TRBV12-4	-	TRBJ2-7
CASSQSLGDYNSPLHF	TGCGCCAGCAGCCAAAGCCTCGGAGACTATAATTCACCCCTCCACTTT	once	TRBV4-1	-	TRBJ1-6
CASSLDPLRDTTYGHTF	TGTGCCAGCAGCTTAGACCCCCTCCGGGACACCACCTATGGCCACACCTTC	-	TRBV11-3	-	TRBJ1-2
CASSRRLAGPYEQYF	TGTGCCAGCAGCCGTAGACTAGCGGGACCCTACGAGCAGTACTTC	many	TRBV7-8	TRBD2	TRBJ2-7
CASSVSGYGETQYF	TGTGCCAGCAGTGTTTCAGGGTACGGAGAGACCCAGTACTTC	few	TRBV6-1	-	TRBJ2-5
CASSLPGLAVTDTQYF	TGTGCCAGCAGTCTCCCGGGACTAGCGGTCACAGATACGCAGTATTTT	many	TRBV11-2	TRBD2	TRBJ2-3
CASSRDSPYGYTF	TGTGCCAGCAGTCGGGACAGCCCCTATGGCTACACCTTC	-	TRBV12-3/TRBV12-4	TRBD1	TRBJ1-2
CASRTGLEQFF	TGCGCCAGCAGAACTGGACTAGAGCAGTTCTTC	-	TRBV5-1	-	TRBJ2-1
CASSIPQGDSPLHF	TGTGCCAGCAGTATCCCACAGGGAGATTCACCCCTCCACTTT	-	TRBV28	-	TRBJ1-6
CASSFAGARGSPLHF	TGTGCCAGCAGTTTCGCAGGGGCGCGAGGCTCACCCCTCCACTTT	few	TRBV28	-	TRBJ1-6
CASSSRTSPDTQYF	TGTGCCAGCAGCTCAAGGACTAGTCCAGATACGCAGTATTTT	many	TRBV11-3	TRBD2	TRBJ2-3
CASTPQLPLHF	TGTGCCAGCACCCCACAACTCCCCCTCCACTTT	-	TRBV11-3	-	TRBJ1-6
CASSLVWTGITDTQYF	TGTGCCAGCAGCTTAGTATGGACAGGGATCACAGATACGCAGTATTTT	many	TRBV7-9	TRBD1	TRBJ2-3
CASSHLTQLAESYEQYF	TGTGCCAGCAGCCATCTAACTCAACTAGCGGAGTCCTACGAGCAGTACTTC	few	TRBV3-1	TRBD2	TRBJ2-7
CASSPFNGVLHEQYF	TGTGCCAGCAGCCCGTTTAACGGGGTGTTACACGAGCAGTACTTC	-	TRBV28	-	TRBJ2-7
CSVLTGGRTEAFF	TGCAGCGTCCTGACAGGGGGGAGGACTGAAGCTTTCTTT	many	TRBV29-1	TRBD1	TRBJ1-1
CASSPRNGGELFF	TGTGCTAGCAGCCCTCGTAACGGCGGGGAGCTGTTTTTT	few	TRBV7-7	-	TRBJ2-2
CASRTRETQYF	TGTGCCAGCAGGACCCGGGAGACCCAGTACTTC	few	TRBV6-1	-	TRBJ2-5
CASSTLDRGTSGGEQFF	TGTGCCAGCAGTACCCTGGACAGGGGGACTAGCGGAGGTGAGCAGTTCTTC	few	TRBV27	-	TRBJ2-1
CAWSGPYGYTF	TGTGCCTGGAGTGGGCCGTATGGCTACACCTTC	many	TRBV30	-	TRBJ1-2
CASSQPAGGETQYF	TGCGCCAGCAGCCAACCGGCGGGAGGTGAGACCCAGTACTTC	-	TRBV4-1	TRBD2	TRBJ2-5